Listed below are T cell receptor beta chains from one sample, sequenced in a study of blood T cell repertoires in COVID-19. Clones were sequenced by immunoSEQ multiplex PCR, and TCRdb holds only the in-frame ones, with some missing. The repertoire includes around 370,000 clones, more than 75% of them detected once, and about 6% sits in the top ten. The specimen was peripheral blood. The receptors shown here come from a woman aged 50 to 60 with COVID-19, enrolled during active disease. The conserved cysteine and the conserved F or W are not part of the CDR3 here.

TRBV9 | ASSVGGDSSSYEQY
TRBV11-3 | ASSLWGLGTGDDSPLH
TRBV10-3 | AISTVPTTEAF
TRBV6-5 | ASSYAQDRGGGYT
TRBV27 | ASSLSSREGNEQF
TRBV5-4 | ASSQDPGGRGQGYT
TRBV19 | ASSGRSSTFDEQF
TRBV27 | ASSLSSGAPTDTQY
TRBV11-2 | ASSSSRLNSNQPQH
TRBV7-2 | ASSPRTSSGRELF
TRBV5-4 | ASSFGTTGYT
TRBV29-1 | SGEAGVGYT
TRBV6-1 | ASRELLGQGAESPLH
TRBV5-1 | ASSQQGTYEQY
TRBV2 | ASIKQTAISYNEQF
TRBV9 | ASSAKIAGRTYEQY
TRBV19 | ASRGGFGQGGYEQY
TRBV11-3 | ASSLADSYNSPLH
TRBV30 | AWSDKGRGYNEQF
TRBV11-2 | ASTSGTSLNYKQF
TRBV30 | AWRAGQGVSYEQY
TRBV3-1/TRBV3-2 | ASSPWRGGVIYEQY
TRBV19 | ASRVYLGAHSGNTIY
TRBV2 | ASSEGASGSQYNEQF
TRBV3-1/TRBV3-2 | ASSHSRDRWDNEQF
TRBV18 | ASSPGQGREKLF
TRBV7-8 | ASSPQGGVGHEQY
TRBV23-1 | ASSPRDREIANYGYT
TRBV5-1 | ASSLTGSLLTEAF
TRBV6-5 | ASGQGLISYEQY
TRBV19 | ASLAGSYNEQF
TRBV7-2 | ASSQQGRVSTEQY
TRBV10-3 | ATTSGLYNEQF
TRBV19 | ASSGRGTVLYGYT
TRBV7-3 | ASSSTGTPGQQQY
TRBV11-3 | ASGSLAGVNEQY
TRBV5-1 | ASSLGTSGNNEQF
TRBV18 | ASSPIDGRASEQY
TRBV6-6 | ASSPLVIGGHTDTQY
TRBV11-2 | ASSSAPDRDYGYT
TRBV7-8 | ASSLDGRPANEQY
TRBV6-1 | ASSEWSGQQF